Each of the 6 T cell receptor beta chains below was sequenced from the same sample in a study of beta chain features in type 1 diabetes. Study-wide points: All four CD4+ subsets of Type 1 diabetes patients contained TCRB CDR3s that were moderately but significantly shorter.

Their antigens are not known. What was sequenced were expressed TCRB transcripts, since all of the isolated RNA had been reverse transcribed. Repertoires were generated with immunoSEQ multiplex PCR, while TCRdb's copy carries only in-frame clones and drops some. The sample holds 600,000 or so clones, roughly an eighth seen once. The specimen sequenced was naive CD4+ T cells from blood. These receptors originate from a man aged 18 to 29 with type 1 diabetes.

The CDR3 bases are TGTGCCAGCAGCCCAGTCCCGGCAGGGGGTGGGGAGACCCAGTACTTC. Amino acids: CASSPVPAGGGETQYF. The chain recombines TRBV5-4 with TRBJ2-5, with 7 positions matching TRBD1. V lost 4 bases and J lost 5; bases outside the gene matches: 14. CDR1 SGHNT and CDR2 YYREEE come from the germline V gene (reference sequence). CDR3 length: 16 residues.

CDR3 DNA sequence: TGTGCCTGGAGTTTCAGGACCTTCTCCTACGAGCAGTACTTC. Its translation: CAWSFRTFSYEQYF. V is TRBV30 and J is TRBJ2-7, with D hard to call. CDR1 GTSNPN and CDR2 SVGIG come from the germline V gene (reference sequence). Trimming stripped 2 bases from V and 0 bases from J, with 11 bases between. The CDR3 totals 14 residues.

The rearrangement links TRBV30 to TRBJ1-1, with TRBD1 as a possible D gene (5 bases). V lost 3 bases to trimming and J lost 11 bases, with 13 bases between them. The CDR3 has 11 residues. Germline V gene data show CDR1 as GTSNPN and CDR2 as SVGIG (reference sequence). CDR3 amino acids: CAWRDTPGAFF. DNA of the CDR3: TGTGCCTGGAGGGACACACCCGGGGCTTTCTTT.

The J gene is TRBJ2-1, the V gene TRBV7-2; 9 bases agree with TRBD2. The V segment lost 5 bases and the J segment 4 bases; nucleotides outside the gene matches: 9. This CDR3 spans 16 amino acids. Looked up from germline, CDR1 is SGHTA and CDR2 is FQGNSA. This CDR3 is CASSRRRTSAYNEQFF. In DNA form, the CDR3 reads TGTGCCAGCAGCCGACGACGGACTAGCGCGTACAATGAGCAGTTCTTC.

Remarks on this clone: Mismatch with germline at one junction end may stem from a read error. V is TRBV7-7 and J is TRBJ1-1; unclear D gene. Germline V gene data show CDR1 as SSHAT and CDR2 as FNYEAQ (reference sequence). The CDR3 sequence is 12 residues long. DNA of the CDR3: TGTGCTAGCAGCCCGATAGACACTGAAGCTTTCTTT. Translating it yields CASSPIDTEAFF.

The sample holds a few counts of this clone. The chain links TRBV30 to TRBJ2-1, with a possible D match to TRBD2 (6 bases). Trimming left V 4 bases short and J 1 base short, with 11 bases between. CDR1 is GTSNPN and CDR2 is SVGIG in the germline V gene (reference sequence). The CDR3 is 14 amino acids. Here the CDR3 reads CAWNRGSSYNEQFF. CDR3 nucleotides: TGTGCCTGGAACCGGGGGTCATCCTACAATGAGCAGTTCTTC.